These 8 T cell receptor beta chains came from one sample sequenced in a study of vaccination and CD4 T cells after COVID-19. Treatment: approximately nine-day PBMC culture with coronavirus spike peptide pools or control peptides (ViraFEST assay). The assay that was used to sequence DNA from cultured CD4+ T cells was the Oncomine TCR Beta short-read assay. TCRdb ran MiXCR on the PCR reads and lists one entry per CDR3 protein. Of 10,000 to 12,000 distinct CDR3 sequences listed, under 60% were seen once; the top ten hold roughly 10%. Antigen specificity for these receptors is unknown. The specimen was CD4+ T cells from blood, cultured in vitro. All receptors derive from a human donor who had recovered from COVID-19.

This chain links TRBV2 with TRBJ1-2; D unresolved. The germline V and J ends were trimmed by 7 bases and 7 bases, with 10 bases remaining between them. Germline assignment: CDR1 SNHLY and CDR2 FYNNEI. This CDR3 has 11 amino acids. CDR3 bases: TGTGCCAGCAATACCCAGGTTGGCTACACCTTC. This sequence encodes CASNTQVGYTF. Complete variable domain (other parts from reference TRBV2 and TRBJ1-2): EPEVTQTPSHQVTQMGQEVILRCVPISNHLYFYWYRQILGQKVEFLVSFYNNEISEKSEIFDDQFSVERPDGSNFTLKIRSTKLEDSAMYFCASNTQVGYTFGSGTRLTVV.

The chain carries TRBV7-2 and TRBJ1-6; D is ambiguous. This CDR3 is 15 amino acids long. Germline values: CDR1 SGHTA, CDR2 FQGNSA. V was trimmed by 4 bases and J by 10 bases, leaving 17 bases between them. The DNA for the CDR3 is TGTGCCAGCAGCTACGGAACCGTTATTGGGTCACCCCTCCACTTT. Translation: CASSYGTVIGSPLHF.

This chain connects TRBV21-1 to TRBJ2-5; the table's D gene call, TRBD1, was not cross checked with the DNA. TRBV21-1 is given as a pseudogene. This CDR3 has 16 residues. The CDR3 region has the DNA TGTGCCAGCAGCAAAGCGCTCACAGGGGGCGCAGAGACCCAGTACTTC. Protein sequence: CASSKALTGGAETQYF.

The chain recombines TRBV19 with TRBJ2-2; 12 nucleotides line up with TRBD2. The CDR3 sequence is 17 residues long. Per the germline V gene, CDR1 is LNHDA and CDR2 is SQIVND (reference sequence). V lost 2 bases and J lost 5; bases outside the gene matches: 6. CDR3 region: CASSILTSGRRTGELFF. CDR3 sequence (DNA): TGTGCCAGTAGTATACTCACTAGCGGGAGGAGAACCGGGGAGCTGTTTTTT.

This sequence joins TRBV2 and TRBJ2-4, with D hard to call. This CDR3 contains 14 residues. Looked up from germline, CDR1 is SNHLY and CDR2 is FYNNEI. The V end lost 1 base, the J end lost 0 bases, and 4 bases lay between the germline ends. This chain's CDR3 is CASSEGGAKNIQYF. The CDR3 DNA follows: TGTGCCAGCAGTGAAGGGGGAGCCAAAAACATTCAGTACTTC.

This chain uses TRBV19 with TRBJ1-5; D is ambiguous. Trimming left V 2 bases short and J 9 bases short, with 8 bases between. The CDR3 is made up of 12 amino acids. Germline V gives CDR1 LNHDA, CDR2 SQIVND (reference sequence). The DNA of the CDR3 is TGTGCCAGTAGTATATATGAGGGGCCCCAGCATTTT. Its protein product is CASSIYEGPQHF. The variable domain in full, with the rest retrieved from reference TRBV19 and TRBJ1-5, is DGGITQSPKYLFRKEGQNVTLSCEQNLNHDAMYWYRQDPGQGLRLIYYSQIVNDFQKGDIAEGYSVSREKKESFPLTVTSAQKNPTAFYLCASSIYEGPQHFGDGTRLSIL.

The CDR3 nucleotides read TGCGCCAGCAGCTTGGGACAGCACTTTGGAGAGACCCAGTACTTC. Its protein product is CASSLGQHFGETQYF. This chain connects TRBV5-1 to TRBJ2-5; D might be TRBD1 (5 bases). The V end lost 0 bases, the J end lost 4 bases, and 13 bases lay between the germline ends. The CDR3 contains 15 residues. The V gene's germline CDR1 is SGHRS and CDR2 YFSETQ.

This chain uses TRBV2 with TRBJ2-1; TRBD1 aligns across 8 bases. This CDR3 is 14 amino acids long. V shed 6 bases and J 4 bases; nucleotides not matched to a gene: 5. CDR1 and CDR2 from the germline V gene are SNHLY and FYNNEI. The CDR3: CASRGQGLYNEQFF. The DNA for the CDR3 is TGTGCCAGCAGAGGACAGGGCCTATACAATGAGCAGTTCTTC.